This T cell receptor beta chain was identified in a study of beta chain features in type 1 diabetes (dated by TCRdb to the late 2010s). Background for the entire study: Mean age, gender distribution, total cell number and subset yield did not differ between patients and healthy donors. The study compared the TCRB repertoires of sorted circulating CD4+ T cell subsets in recently diagnosed type 1 diabetes patients with those in matched healthy donors. Regulatory and stem cell-like memory subsets were isolated from only 8 patients and roughly eight healthy donors, whereas naive and central memory subsets came from all 30 or so donors. Across all samples, approximately 98,000,000 sorted cells were examined, and cell number per subset correlated strongly with RNA yield.

Concerning this clone itself: Its cognate antigen has yet to be identified. One base away there is no much larger clone; base qualities are not given.

Including cysteine and phenylalanine, the CDR3 has 13 amino acids. Only the CDR3 DNA is retained, 39 bases long and in frame from the first base. A distance of 10 bases separates the germline ends of V and J, which lose 8 bases and 2 bases respectively. CDR1 and CDR2 are read off the germline V gene (reference sequence) as LNHNV and YYDKDF. Overall results and qualifications from the work: PCR may preferentially amplify shorter templates, but because patient and control samples were amplified and corrected together, any resulting skew would affect both groups equally. Type 1 diabetes patients showed a moderate but significant shortening of TCRB CDR3 length in all four CD4+ subsets. At VDJ recombination sites, patients with type 1 diabetes made fewer insertions and deleted more nucleotides, a pattern implying thymic rearrangement abnormalities. The naive, central memory and regulatory TCRB repertoires appeared to resemble one another more closely among patients than among healthy donors. Because cDNA rather than genomic DNA was sequenced, highly expressing activated cells could have been over-represented, although no difference in activation and CD3 levels was found between groups. Only small numbers of individuals were included in the HLA sub-analyses, which left unresolved whether HLA type had any influence on TCRB rearrangement.

All of the isolated RNA was reverse transcribed with the High Capacity cDNA Reverse Transcription Kit, so expressed TCRB transcripts were sequenced. Deep immunoSEQ sequencing was applied to naive, central memory and regulatory T cell samples, giving an average of approximately 3.8 million total reads per sample. Sorted cells were lysed in RLT buffer, and RNA was extracted using DNase-treated RNeasy Micro or Mini kits according to cell number. Each cell subset was processed on its own to prevent cross-contamination, while patient and healthy donor samples were processed together. Using the immunoSEQ multiplex PCR, TCRB sequences were amplified from cDNA into 87-bp fragments spanning the CDR3 region. Sequencing of the amplicons was done on the Illumina HiSeq platform. The study's processing was this. PCR bias was computationally corrected using synthetic template baselines, reads within Hamming distance 2 were collapsed, and singletons that could not be merged were discarded. Reads were aligned against IMGT to assign V, D and J genes, CDR3 length and insertions or deletions at six rearrangement sites. Clonotype counts were normalized to sorted cell number within each subset before computing true diversity and Gini coefficients with the tcR R package. Repertoire sharing was quantified using the overlap coefficient calculated on TCRB nucleotide sequences. Out-of-frame TCRB sequences from naive cells were analyzed to stand in for the pre-selection repertoire. TCRdb re-hosts the immuneACCESS table, in-frame sequences only. Its copies lack some clones; in the studies checked, an unresolved V gene accounts for under half of them, and the cause for the rest is not known. The V and J calls and the clone size are those of that table, but D and trimming were determined from the DNA. This sample holds fewer than 900,000 clones; under 20% were observed only once. The top ten hold about 0.025% of the sample.

Each donor gave one peripheral blood draw, approximately 110 mL on average, collected into heparinised tubes. Using a panel that included CD45RO, CCR7, CD25, CD127, CD95 and CD27, naive, central memory, regulatory and stem cell-like memory CD4+ T cells were sorted on a BD FACSAria II. All sorted populations exceeded 95% purity. PBMCs were isolated immediately by Lymphoprep density gradient centrifugation and stained directly without culture. So that batch effects would be minimized, each experiment stained and sorted samples in pairs, pairing one healthy donor with one patient. The chain is assembled from TRBV15 and TRBJ1-3; TRBD1 is perhaps the D gene, given 6 matching bases. The sequencing input was naive CD4+ T cells from blood. In light of the paper, this sample's cell subset or site label describes: true naive CD4+ T cells. This TCR derives from a woman aged 18-29 years in good health. CDR3 region: CATWAGAGNTIYF. The DNA sequence reads TGTGCCACCTGGGCAGGGGCTGGAAACACCATATATTTT.